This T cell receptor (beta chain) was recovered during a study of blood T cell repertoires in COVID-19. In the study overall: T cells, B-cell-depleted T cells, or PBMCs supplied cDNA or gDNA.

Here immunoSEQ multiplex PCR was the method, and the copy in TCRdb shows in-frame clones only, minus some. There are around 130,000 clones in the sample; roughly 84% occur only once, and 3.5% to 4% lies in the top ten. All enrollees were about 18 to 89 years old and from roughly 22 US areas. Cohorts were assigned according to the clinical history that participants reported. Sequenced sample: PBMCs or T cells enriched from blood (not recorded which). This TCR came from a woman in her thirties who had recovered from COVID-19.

For the CDR3, the DNA is TGTGCCTGGAGTCGAGCGGGAGGGTCAGATACGCAGTATTTT. It encodes CAWSRAGGSDTQYF. This chain links TRBV30 with TRBJ2-3; TRBD2 matches at 10 bases. Germline V gene lookup returns CDR1 GTSNPN and CDR2 SVGIG (reference sequence). This CDR3 comprises 14 residues. The ends lost 2 bases at V and 4 bases at J; junction bases unmatched: 3.